The 5 T cell receptor beta chains listed next were all sequenced from one sample in a study of cytomegalovirus exposure and HLA in healthy donors. With 60 Vbeta and 13 Jbeta primers, the PCR was carried out. Clones were sequenced by immunoSEQ multiplex PCR, and TCRdb holds only the in-frame ones, with some missing. Of approximately 150,000 clones in the sample, 61% were seen once. The sequenced material came from PBMCs. The receptor set was obtained from a male donor in good health and CMV-seronegative.

This chain joins TRBV5-1 and TRBJ1-1, with D perhaps TRBD1 (6 bases). Trimming removed 4 bases from V and 6 bases from J, with 22 bases in between. The CDR3 contains 16 residues. Germline V gene data show CDR1 as SGHRS and CDR2 as YFSETQ. CDR3 sequence: CASSPGDTFGSPEAFF. CDR3 sequence (DNA): TGCGCCAGCAGCCCCGGGGACACCTTTGGGAGCCCTGAAGCTTTCTTT.

CDR3 coding DNA: TGTGCCAGCAGTCAGATAATGGCAGATACGCAGTATTTT. Amino acids: CASSQIMADTQYF. The genes are TRBV6-1 and TRBJ2-3; D unresolved. The germline CDR1 and CDR2 sequences are MNHNS and SASEGT. The CDR3 spans 13 residues. The V end was cut by 5 bases, the J end by 4 bases, with 10 bases between.

The CDR3 spells CASGNPYGMYSNQPQHF. Here the CDR3 DNA reads TGTGCTAGTGGCAATCCCTACGGGATGTATAGCAATCAGCCCCAGCATTTT. V is TRBV12-5 and J is TRBJ1-5; D not certain. CDR3 length: 17 residues. V gave up 6 bases and J gave up 0 bases, with 18 bases separating them. Germline V CDR1 and CDR2: LGHNT, FRNRAP. Full variable domain (outside the CDR3, taken from reference TRBV12-5 and TRBJ1-5): DARVTQTPRHKVTEMGQEVTMRCQPILGHNTVFWYRQTMMQGLELLAYFRNRAPLDDSGMPKDRFSAEMPDATLATLKIQPSEPRDSAVYFCASGNPYGMYSNQPQHFGDGTRLSIL.

This clone was seen only a few times. The chain joins TRBV19 to TRBJ1-6; perhaps TRBD1 as D (5 bases). Germline lookup yields CDR1 LNHDA and CDR2 SQIVND (reference sequence). CDR3 length: 12 amino acids. V lost 3 bases to trimming and J lost 14 bases, with 11 bases between them. For the CDR3, the DNA is TGTGCCAGTAGTATTCTAGGGACTACCCTCCACTTT. This encodes CASSILGTTLHF.

The J gene is TRBJ2-7, the V gene TRBV11-3; D possibly corresponds to TRBD1 (6 bases). Trimming took 4 bases from V and 6 from J, leaving 13 bases between them. Looked up from germline, CDR1 is SGHNT and CDR2 is YENEEA. This CDR3 spans 13 amino acids. CDR3 sequence: CASSSLRGGEQYF. CDR3 bases: TGTGCCAGCAGCTCTCTTCGAGGGGGCGAGCAGTACTTC. The full variable domain, completed using reference TRBV11-3 and TRBJ2-7, is EAGVVQSPRYKIIEKKQPVAFWCNPISGHNTLYWYLQNLGQGPELLIRYENEEAVDDSQLPKDRFSAERLKGVDSTLKIQPAELGDSAVYLCASSSLRGGEQYFGPGTRLTVT.